This T cell receptor (beta chain) was profiled in a study of cytomegalovirus exposure and HLA in healthy donors. The repertoire was sequenced with immunoSEQ multiplex PCR; TCRdb's copy has only in-frame clones and lacks some. Among about 280,000 clones listed, roughly 88% were seen once. Study observations and caveats: CMV antigen specificity was confirmed in vitro for a few CMV-associated chains.

This clone was detected only once. Its target is unknown. CDR1 MDHEN and CDR2 SYDVKM come from the germline V gene. V lost 4 bases to trimming and J lost 0 bases, with 8 bases between them. The length of the CDR3 is 14 residues. Specimen: PBMCs. The sequence derives from a woman between 18 and 29 years old in good health and CMV-seronegative. The chain couples TRBV28 to TRBJ2-3, with D tentatively TRBD1 (6 bases). CDR3 nucleotides: TGTGCCAGCAGTTACGGACAGAGCACAGATACGCAGTATTTT. Translated: CASSYGQSTDTQYF. The full variable domain, in which reference TRBV28 and TRBJ2-3 provide the parts outside the CDR3, is DVKVTQSSRYLVKRTGEKVFLECVQDMDHENMFWYRQDPGLGLRLIYFSYDVKMKEKGDIPEGYSVSREKKERFSLILESASTNQTSMYLCASSYGQSTDTQYFGPGTRLTVL.